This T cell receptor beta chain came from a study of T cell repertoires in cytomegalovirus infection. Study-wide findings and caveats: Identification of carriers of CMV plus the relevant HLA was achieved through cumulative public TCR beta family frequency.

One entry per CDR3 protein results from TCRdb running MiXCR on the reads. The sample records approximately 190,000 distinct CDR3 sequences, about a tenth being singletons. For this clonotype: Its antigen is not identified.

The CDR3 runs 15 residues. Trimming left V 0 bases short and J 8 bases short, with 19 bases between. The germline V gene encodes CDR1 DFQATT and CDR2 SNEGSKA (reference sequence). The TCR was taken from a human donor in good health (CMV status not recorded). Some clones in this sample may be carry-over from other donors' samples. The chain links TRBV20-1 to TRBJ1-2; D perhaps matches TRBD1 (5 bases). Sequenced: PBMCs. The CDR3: CSARDASGVGSGYTF. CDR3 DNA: TGCAGTGCTAGAGACGCCTCGGGGGTGGGGTCCGGCTACACCTTC.